This T cell receptor delta chain was identified during a study of γδ T cells in repeated Plasmodium falciparum infection. V shed 3 bases and J shed 1 base, with 17 bases lying between them. CDR3 size: 16 residues. CDR1 and CDR2 from the germline V gene are GEAIGNYY and EKD. TCRdb re-called the multiplex PCR reads using CATT. The table has about 93,000 delta-chain clones, approximately 1% seen once. As for this clone: TCRdb shows a much larger clone's protein in place of this DNA's translation, and the two differ at residue 7, likely through a read error; the protein shown is translated from the DNA.

Bulk repertoires came from Vgamma9/Vdelta2+ or Vdelta2-negative gammadelta T cells flow-sorted from PBMC. The TCR sequence derives from a pool of human donors (malaria-infected and uninfected, not separated). Source material: gamma-delta T cells from blood. The rearrangement uses TRDV2 and TRDJ1, with D perhaps TRDD3 (5 bases). For the CDR3, the DNA is TGTGCCTGTGACGCGATGGTGGATAGCTCCACCGATAAACTCATCTTT. It yields the protein CACDAMVDSSTDKLIF.